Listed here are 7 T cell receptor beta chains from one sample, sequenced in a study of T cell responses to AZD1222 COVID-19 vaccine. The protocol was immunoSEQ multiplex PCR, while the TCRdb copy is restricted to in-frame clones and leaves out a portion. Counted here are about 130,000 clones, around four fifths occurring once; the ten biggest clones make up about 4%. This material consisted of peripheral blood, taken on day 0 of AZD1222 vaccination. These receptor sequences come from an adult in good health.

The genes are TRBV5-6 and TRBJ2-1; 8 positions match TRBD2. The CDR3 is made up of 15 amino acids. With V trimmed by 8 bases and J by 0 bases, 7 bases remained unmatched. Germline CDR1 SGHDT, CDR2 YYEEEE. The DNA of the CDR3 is TGTGCCAGTGAAACGGGGGGGTACTCCTACAATGAGCAGTTCTTC. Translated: CASETGGYSYNEQFF.

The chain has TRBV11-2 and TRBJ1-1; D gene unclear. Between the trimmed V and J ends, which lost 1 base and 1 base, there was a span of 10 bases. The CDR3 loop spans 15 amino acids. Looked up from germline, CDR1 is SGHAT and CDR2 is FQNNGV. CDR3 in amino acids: CASSLVGVSNTEAFF. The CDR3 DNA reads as TGTGCCAGCAGCTTAGTAGGAGTTTCGAACACTGAAGCTTTCTTT.

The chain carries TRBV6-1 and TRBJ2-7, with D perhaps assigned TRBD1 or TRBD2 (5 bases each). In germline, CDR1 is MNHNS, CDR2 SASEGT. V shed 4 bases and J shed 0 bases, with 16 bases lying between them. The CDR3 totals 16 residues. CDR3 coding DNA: TGTGCCAGCAGTGGACCCGGGACGGTAAGCTCCTACGAGCAGTACTTC. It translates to CASSGPGTVSSYEQYF.

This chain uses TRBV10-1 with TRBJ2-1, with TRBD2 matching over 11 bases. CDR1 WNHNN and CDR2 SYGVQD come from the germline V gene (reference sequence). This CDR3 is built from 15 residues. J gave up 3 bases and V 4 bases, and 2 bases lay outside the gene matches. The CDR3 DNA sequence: TGCGCCAGCAGTGTACTAGCGGGGGACTACAATGAGCAGTTCTTC. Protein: CASSVLAGDYNEQFF.

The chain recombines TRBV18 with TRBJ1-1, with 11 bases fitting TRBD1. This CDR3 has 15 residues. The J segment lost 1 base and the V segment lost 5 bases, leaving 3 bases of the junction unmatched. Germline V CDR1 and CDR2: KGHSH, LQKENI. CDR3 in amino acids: CASSGTGGRNTEAFF. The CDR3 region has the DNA TGTGCCAGCTCAGGGACAGGGGGTAGGAACACTGAAGCTTTCTTT.

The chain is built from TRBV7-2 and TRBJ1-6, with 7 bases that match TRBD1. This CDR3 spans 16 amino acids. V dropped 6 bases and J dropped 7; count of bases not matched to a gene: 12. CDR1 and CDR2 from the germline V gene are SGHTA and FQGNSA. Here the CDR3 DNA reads TGTGCCAGCAGGACAAAAGGGACAGTTGGAAATTCACCCCTCCACTTT. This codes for CASRTKGTVGNSPLHF.

CDR3 DNA: TGTGCCAGCAGTCTCAGCCCGCGGGGCAGCAATCAGCCCCAGCATTTT. Encoded protein: CASSLSPRGSNQPQHF. The chain employs TRBV27 and TRBJ1-5; a weak D match, TRBD1 (5 bases). The CDR3 sequence is 16 residues long. Looked up from germline, CDR1 is MNHEY and CDR2 is SMNVEV (reference sequence). Trimming took 5 bases from V and 1 from J, leaving 15 bases between them.